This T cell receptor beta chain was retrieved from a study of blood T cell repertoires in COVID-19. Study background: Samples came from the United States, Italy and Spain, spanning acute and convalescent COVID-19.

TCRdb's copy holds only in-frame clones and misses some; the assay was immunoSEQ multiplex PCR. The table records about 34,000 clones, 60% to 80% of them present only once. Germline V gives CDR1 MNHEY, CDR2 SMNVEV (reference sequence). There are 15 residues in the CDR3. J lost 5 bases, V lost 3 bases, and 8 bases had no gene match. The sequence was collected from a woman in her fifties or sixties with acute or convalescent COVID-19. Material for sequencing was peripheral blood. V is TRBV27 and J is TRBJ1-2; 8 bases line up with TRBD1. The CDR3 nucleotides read TGTGCCAGCAGTTTCACCTCGACAGGGGATTATGGCTACACCTTC. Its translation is CASSFTSTGDYGYTF.